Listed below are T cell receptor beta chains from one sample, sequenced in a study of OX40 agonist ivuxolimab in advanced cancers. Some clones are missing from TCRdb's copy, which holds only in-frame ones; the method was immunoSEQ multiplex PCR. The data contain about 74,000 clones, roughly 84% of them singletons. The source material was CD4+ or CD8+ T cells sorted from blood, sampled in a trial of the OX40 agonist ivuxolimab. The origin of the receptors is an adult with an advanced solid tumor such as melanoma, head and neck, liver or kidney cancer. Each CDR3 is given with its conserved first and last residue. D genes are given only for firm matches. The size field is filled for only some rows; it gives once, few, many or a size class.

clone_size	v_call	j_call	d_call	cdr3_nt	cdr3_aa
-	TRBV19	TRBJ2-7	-	TGTGCCAGTAGTCCGGATCGGGGGCTCTACGAGCAGTACTTC	CASSPDRGLYEQYF
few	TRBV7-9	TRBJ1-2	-	TGTGCCAGCAGCTCCGGGACGGCCCTGATCGGCTACACCTTC	CASSSGTALIGYTF
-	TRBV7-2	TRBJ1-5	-	TGTGCCAGCAGCTTAGATACAATTCAGCCCCAGCATTTT	CASSLDTIQPQHF
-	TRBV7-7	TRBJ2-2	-	TGTGCTAGCAGCTGGGATAACACCGGGGAGCTGTTTTTT	CASSWDNTGELFF
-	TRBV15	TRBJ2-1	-	TGTGCCACCAGCCTAACAGCGTGGGACAATGAGCAGTTCTTC	CATSLTAWDNEQFF
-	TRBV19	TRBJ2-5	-	TGTGCCAGTAGGAAACAAGAGACCCAGTACTTC	CASRKQETQYF
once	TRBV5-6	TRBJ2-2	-	TGTGCCAGCAGCTTGGTCTTGGGGGACGTCCGGAACACCGGGGAGCTGTTTTTT	CASSLVLGDVRNTGELFF
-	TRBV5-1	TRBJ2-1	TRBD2	TGCGCCAGCAGAGCGGGACTAGCGGGGAACAATGAGCAGTTCTTC	CASRAGLAGNNEQFF
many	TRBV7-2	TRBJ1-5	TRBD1	TGTGCCAGCAGCTTTACGGGACAGTATAGCAATCAGCCCCAGCATTTT	CASSFTGQYSNQPQHF
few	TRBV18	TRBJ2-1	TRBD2	TGTGCCAGCTCACCACGACTAGCGGACTCCTACAATGAGCAGTTCTTC	CASSPRLADSYNEQFF
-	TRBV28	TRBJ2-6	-	TGTGCCAGCACTGGGGCCAACGTCCTGACTTTC	CASTGANVLTF
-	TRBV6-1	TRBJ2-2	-	TGTGCCAGCAGAATCCGGGCCGGGGAGCTGTTTTTT	CASRIRAGELFF
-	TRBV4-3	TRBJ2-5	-	TGCGCCAGCAGCCAAGATCGGGTACAGACCCAGTACTTC	CASSQDRVQTQYF
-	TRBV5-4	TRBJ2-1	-	TGTGCCAGCAGCTTGCACAACAATGAGCAGTTCTTC	CASSLHNNEQFF
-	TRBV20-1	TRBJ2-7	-	TGCAGTGCTAGAGCCTACGAGCAGTACTTC	CSARAYEQYF
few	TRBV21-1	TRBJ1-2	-	TGTGCCAGCAGCAAAGAAACTCGGCCATTTGGCTACACCTTC	CASSKETRPFGYTF
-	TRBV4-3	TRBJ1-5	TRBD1	TGCGCCAGCAGCCAATCGACAGGGTCGTACCAGCCCCAGCATTTT	CASSQSTGSYQPQHF